One sample yielded the 12 T cell receptor beta chains listed below, sequenced in a study of blood T cell repertoires in COVID-19. The repertoire was sequenced with immunoSEQ multiplex PCR; TCRdb's copy has only in-frame clones and lacks some. The sample gives 100,000 to 150,000 clones, roughly 85% of which show up once; 25% is in the top ten. What was sequenced was peripheral blood. The receptors were sampled from a human donor in a cohort sampled during active COVID-19.

J is TRBJ2-1 and V is TRBV19; TRBD2 might be the D (6 bases). The CDR3 length is 13 residues. V was shortened by 6 bases and J by 5 bases, with 11 bases between the two germline ends. From germline, CDR1 is LNHDA and CDR2 SQIVND (reference sequence). CDR3 nucleotides: TGTGCCAGTAGGACTAGAACCCACAATGAGCAGTTCTTC. It codes for CASRTRTHNEQFF.

This chain joins TRBV6-5 and TRBJ1-1; 7 nucleotides align to TRBD1. J gave up 3 bases and V 6 bases, and 10 bases lay outside the gene matches. The CDR3 length is 15 residues. Germline CDR1 and CDR2: MNHEY and SVGAGI. The CDR3 DNA sequence: TGTGCCAGCAGGCGCCCCGGACAGGACTACACTGAAGCTTTCTTT. Its translation: CASRRPGQDYTEAFF.

The chain carries TRBV30 and TRBJ2-3; 7 bases line up with TRBD1. The CDR3 runs 14 residues. From germline, CDR1 is GTSNPN and CDR2 SVGIG (reference sequence). V was clipped by 3 bases and J by 0 bases; unmatched bases: 3. CDR3 loop: CAWRETGSTDTQYF. CDR3 sequence (DNA): TGTGCCTGGAGGGAGACAGGGAGCACAGATACGCAGTATTTT.

This clone is a singleton in its sample. This CDR3 is CASSLAGGPFF. As DNA, the CDR3 is TGTGCCAGCAGTTTAGCGGGAGGGCCTTTCTTC. This sequence joins TRBV12-3 or TRBV12-4 and TRBJ2-1; 7 bases map to TRBD2. CDR3 length: 11 residues. The ends lost 0 bases at V and 16 bases at J; junction bases unmatched: 3.

This chain connects TRBV7-9 to TRBJ2-2; 7 bases line up with TRBD2. The CDR3 runs 15 residues. J gave up 6 bases and V 5 bases, and 9 bases lay outside the gene matches. Germline CDR1 reads SEHNR; CDR2 reads FQNEAQ (reference sequence). The CDR3 is CASSHEGRAAGELFF. DNA of the CDR3: TGTGCCAGCAGCCACGAGGGGAGGGCCGCCGGGGAGCTGTTTTTT.

The V gene is TRBV9, the J gene TRBJ2-1; 9 bases match TRBD2. Trimming cost V 1 base and J 12 bases; bases outside gene matches: 5. Germline CDR1 reads SGDLS; CDR2 reads YYNGEE. The length of the CDR3 is 13 residues. The DNA for the CDR3 is TGTGCCAGCAGCGTAAACCTAGCGGGATCGCAGTTCTTC. It translates to CASSVNLAGSQFF.

The CDR3 DNA reads TGTGCCAGCAGCTTAGCGAGGGGACAGGGGGCGAGCGAGCAGTACTTC. This codes for CASSLARGQGASEQYF. The V gene is TRBV7-8, the J gene TRBJ2-7; 12 nucleotides line up with TRBD1. Per the germline V gene, CDR1 is SGHVS and CDR2 is FQNEAQ. Trimming removed 0 bases from V and 6 bases from J; junction bases left unmatched: 6. This CDR3 is built from 16 residues. Based on the CDR3 plus reference TRBV7-8 and TRBJ2-7, the full variable domain is GAGVSQSPRYKVAKRGQDVALRCDPISGHVSLFWYQQALGQGPEFLTYFQNEAQLDKSGLPSDRFFAERPEGSVSTLKIQRTQQEDSAVYLCASSLARGQGASEQYFGPGTRLTVT.

This clone was found a few times. This chain connects TRBV18 to TRBJ1-1, with 10 bases fitting TRBD1. The CDR3 spans 15 residues. V was pared by 3 bases and J by 1 base, with 2 bases of the junction left unmatched. Looked up from germline, CDR1 is KGHSH and CDR2 is LQKENI. The DNA of the CDR3 is TGTGCCAGCTCACCGGACAGGGGGGCGAACACTGAAGCTTTCTTT. Residues: CASSPDRGANTEAFF.

The chain employs TRBV28 and TRBJ2-7; no clear D gene. Trimming took off 6 bases at V and 0 bases at J, with 18 bases between the two ends. CDR3 length equals 16 residues. Germline V gene sequence: CDR1 MDHEN, CDR2 SYDVKM. The CDR3, as DNA: TGTGCCAGCAGCCCCGGGTGGGTTCGGAGCTCCTACGAGCAGTACTTC. Its translation: CASSPGWVRSSYEQYF.

The chain couples TRBV10-3 to TRBJ1-2; 7 bases are a match to TRBD1. Trimming cost V 6 bases and J 2 bases; bases outside gene matches: 3. This CDR3 spans 13 amino acids. The germline gives CDR1 ENHRY, CDR2 SYGVKD. In nucleotides, the CDR3 is TGTGCCATCAGCGAACAGGGGAACTATGGCTACACCTTC. Its translation: CAISEQGNYGYTF.

The rearrangement links TRBV3-1 (or the pseudogene TRBV3-2) to TRBJ1-2; D remains ambiguous. Trimming pared 0 bases from V and 4 bases from J, leaving 15 bases between. The CDR3 loop spans 16 amino acids. From germline, CDR1 is LGHDT and CDR2 YNNKEL (reference sequence). This CDR3 is CASSQDRFSGPYGYTF. The CDR3 DNA reads TGTGCCAGCAGCCAAGATCGCTTCTCAGGTCCCTATGGCTACACCTTC.

This clone has a handful of counts. The chain is built from TRBV7-9 and TRBJ1-1, with a tentative D call TRBD1 (6 bases). The CDR3 consists of 13 residues. The germline V gene has CDR1 SEHNR and CDR2 FQNEAQ (reference sequence). Trimming took 7 bases from V and 4 from J, leaving 13 bases between them. The CDR3 sequence is CASTETGTTEAFF. Written as DNA, the CDR3 is TGTGCCAGCACCGAGACAGGCACCACTGAAGCTTTCTTT.